This TCR beta chain appears in the sequencing data of a study of technical replicates of blood from a few donors. Germline-derived CDR1 and CDR2 are SNHLY and FYNNEI. There are 15 residues in the CDR3. V was clipped by 6 bases and J by 2 bases; unmatched bases: 4. Repertoires were generated with immunoSEQ multiplex PCR, while TCRdb's copy carries only in-frame clones and drops some. The table shows around 50,000 clones, with 95% to 97% occurring only once. The source material was T cells isolated from PBMCs. This chain uses TRBV2 with TRBJ2-7, with 13 bases fitting TRBD2. The receptor was derived from a human donor in good health. The CDR3 sequence: CASRKGTSGTYEQYF. The CDR3 DNA sequence: TGTGCCAGCAGGAAAGGGACTAGCGGGACCTACGAGCAGTACTTC.